The present T cell receptor beta chain was sequenced within a study of cytomegalovirus exposure and HLA in healthy donors. Study information: Most genotyped donors, about four fifths of about 400, had Caucasian-associated genetic ancestry.

Use of 60 Vbeta and 13 Jbeta primers characterized the PCR. Repertoires were generated with immunoSEQ multiplex PCR, while TCRdb's copy carries only in-frame clones and drops some. The sample holds about 91,000 clones, around 67% seen once. Of note for this clone: Antigen unknown. Mismatch with germline at one junction end may stem from a read error. The same CDR3 also results from other DNA sequences found in this sample.

CDR1 is SGDLS, CDR2 YYNGEE, per germline. The CDR3 totals 17 residues. General study points: Prior analysis indicated that the majority of TCR beta V segments exhibited productivity approximately 87% or approximately 30% of the time.

The sequenced material came from PBMCs. The chain employs TRBV9 and TRBJ2-5; 9 bases align to TRBD2. This TCR was recovered from a human donor in good health. The CDR3 sequence: CASSVGSSGGFQETQYF. The CDR3 DNA sequence: TGTGCCAGCAGCGTAGGTAGTAGCGGGGGATTCCAAGAGACTCAGTACTTC. The complete variable domain, with remaining parts taken from reference TRBV9 and TRBJ2-5, reads DSGVTQTPKHLITATGQRVTLRCSPRSGDLSVYWYQQSLDQGLQFLIQYYNGEERAKGNILERFSAQQFPDLHSELNLSSLELGDSALYFCASSVGSSGGFQETQYFGPGTRLLVL.